The 27 T cell receptor beta chains listed next were all sequenced from one sample in a study of response to subunit inactivated influenza vaccine. Each CDR3 protein is one row after TCRdb ran MiXCR on the RT-PCR reads. The data show hundreds of thousands of distinct CDR3 sequences, around 8% seen once. The specimen comprised PBMCs from blood, sampled approximately 25 months after vaccination. These receptors all come from a man between 50 and 75 years old who received an inactivated influenza vaccine.

The chain is built from TRBV20-1 and TRBJ2-7; a possible D gene is TRBD2 (5 bases). Germline CDR1 is DFQATT and CDR2 is SNEGSKA (reference sequence). The CDR3 contains 15 residues. Trimming removed 3 bases from V and 0 bases from J, with 15 bases in between. DNA of the CDR3: TGCAGTGCTAGGGACCTCCGGGCGGGCTCCTACGAGCAGTACTTC. Its translation is CSARDLRAGSYEQYF.

V and J are TRBV11-2 and TRBJ2-7, with D possibly TRBD2 on 5 matching bases. V was clipped by 5 bases and J by 10 bases, with 18 bases between them. Germline V lookup: CDR1 SGHAT, CDR2 FQNNGV. CDR3 size: 13 residues. CDR3: CASSRGPTGIQYF. DNA for the CDR3: TGTGCCAGCAGCCGAGGACCCACCGGGATCCAGTACTTC.

This clonotype was seen repeatedly, ten times or more. This chain joins TRBV12-3 or TRBV12-4 and TRBJ2-3; 10 bases match TRBD2. The CDR3 totals 15 residues. V trimming: 7 bases; J trimming: 5 bases; junction bases outside the gene matches: 9. The CDR3 region is CASNTAGGPGDTQYF. DNA of the CDR3: TGTGCCAGCAACACAGCGGGAGGGCCGGGAGATACGCAGTATTTT.

In this sample, this clonotype turned up a few times. This chain uses TRBV5-1 with TRBJ2-1, with TRBD2 matching over 11 bases. V lost 0 bases, J lost 2 bases, and 7 bases stayed unmatched. Germline CDR1 and CDR2: SGHRS and YFSETQ. The CDR3 is 18 amino acids. The CDR3 nucleotides read TGCGCCAGCAGCTTGGATGGGGGACTAGCGGCTACCTACAATGAGCAGTTCTTC. This encodes CASSLDGGLAATYNEQFF.

This clonotype was seen only a few times. This chain uses TRBV20-1 with TRBJ2-1, with D maybe TRBD2 (6 bases). With 6 bases removed from V and 2 bases from J, the gap between germline ends came to 17 bases. This CDR3 has 15 amino acids. CDR1 is DFQATT, CDR2 SNEGSKA, per germline (reference sequence). CDR3: CSAQTLQRAYNEQFF. CDR3 in DNA: TGCAGTGCCCAAACGTTACAGCGGGCCTACAATGAGCAGTTCTTC.

Only a few counts were recorded for this clonotype. V and J are TRBV7-2 and TRBJ2-7, with a tentative D call TRBD2 (6 bases). V shed 8 bases and J shed 0 bases, with 17 bases lying between them. CDR1 is SGHTA, CDR2 FQGNSA, per germline. The CDR3 runs 15 residues. The CDR3 region has the DNA TGTGCCAGCGGAGTAGCGGATGTGAGCTCCTACGAGCAGTACTTC. Translation: CASGVADVSSYEQYF.

The chain uses TRBV5-1 and TRBJ1-2; 9 nucleotides align to TRBD1. The CDR3 is 14 residues long. J lost 7 bases, V lost 4 bases, and 8 bases had no gene match. Germline V gene sequence: CDR1 SGHRS, CDR2 YFSETQ. The CDR3 loop reads CASSRPGQGGGYTF. Written as DNA, the CDR3 is TGCGCCAGCAGCCGTCCGGGACAGGGAGGTGGCTACACCTTC. Supplemented by reference TRBV5-1 and TRBJ1-2, the full variable domain reads KAGVTQTPRYLIKTRGQQVTLSCSPISGHRSVSWYQQTPGQGLQFLFEYFSETQRNKGNFPGRFSGRQFSNSRSEMNVSTLELGDSALYLCASSRPGQGGGYTFGSGTRLTVV.

The chain combines TRBV20-1 with TRBJ2-7, with TRBD2 matching over 7 bases. Germline V gene sequence: CDR1 DFQATT, CDR2 SNEGSKA (reference sequence). Losses at the gene ends were 2 bases for V and 2 bases for J; bases not matched to a gene: 6. CDR3 size: 14 residues. CDR3 in amino acids: CSARSGGVAYEQYF. CDR3 bases: TGCAGTGCTAGATCGGGGGGAGTGGCCTACGAGCAGTACTTC.

This clonotype appeared many times. The chain employs TRBV4-3 and TRBJ2-1; no reliable D call. Trimming removed 1 base from V and 4 bases from J, with 14 bases in between. CDR3 size: 16 residues. Germline values: CDR1 LGHNA, CDR2 YSLEER. CDR3 loop: CASSQAHSGLYNEQFF. CDR3 bases: TGCGCCAGCAGCCAAGCCCACTCAGGCCTGTACAATGAGCAGTTCTTC.

The chain carries TRBV4-2 and TRBJ2-7; the match to TRBD2 covers 11 bases. The trim removed 3 bases at V and 7 bases at J, leaving 11 bases unmatched. Germline CDR1 LGHNA, CDR2 YNFKEQ. The CDR3 is 16 amino acids. The CDR3 protein is CASSQVLAGGPREQYF. The CDR3 DNA reads as TGTGCCAGCAGCCAGGTCCTAGCGGGGGGACCCAGGGAGCAGTACTTC.

The table lists this clonotype with a few counts. The chain has TRBV11-2 and TRBJ2-1; the D is unclear. Per germline, CDR1 SGHAT and CDR2 FQNNGV. Trimming shortened V by 6 bases and J by 9 bases, and 21 bases separated the two germline ends. CDR3 length: 15 residues. CDR3: CASSMRRGDVGEQFF. CDR3 DNA sequence: TGTGCCAGCAGTATGCGACGAGGAGACGTCGGTGAGCAGTTCTTC.

This clonotype was seen a handful of times. The chain has TRBV3-1 and TRBJ2-3; D not certain. V was cut by 1 base and J by 7 bases, with 6 bases left in between. This CDR3 has 12 residues. Per germline, CDR1 LGHDT and CDR2 YNNKEL (reference sequence). The CDR3: CASSQVSNTQYF. CDR3 in DNA: TGTGCCAGCAGCCAAGTCTCGAATACGCAGTATTTT.

The chain has TRBV12-3 or TRBV12-4 and TRBJ2-5, with TRBD2 matching over 8 bases. Trimming took 5 bases from V and 8 from J; bases not matched to a gene: 7. The CDR3 covers 13 residues. DNA of the CDR3: TGTGCCAGCAGTGCCGGCGCGGGGGGAACCCAGTACTTC. Its protein is CASSAGAGGTQYF.

The rearrangement joins TRBV25-1 to TRBJ2-1; D may be TRBD2 (6 bases). CDR1 is MGHDK and CDR2 is SYGVNS in the germline V gene. The CDR3 runs to 17 residues. Trimming pared 0 bases from V and 0 bases from J, leaving 12 bases between. CDR3 nucleotides: TGTGCCAGCAGTGAATATAGCGGTTCTAGCTCCTACAATGAGCAGTTCTTC. Amino acid sequence: CASSEYSGSSSYNEQFF. Variable domain in full (rest from reference TRBV25-1 and TRBJ2-1): EADIYQTPRYLVIGTGKKITLECSQTMGHDKMYWYQQDPGMELHLIHYSYGVNSTEKGDLSSESTVSRIRTEHFPLTLESARPSHTSQYLCASSEYSGSSSYNEQFFGPGTRLTVL.

The chain is built from TRBV9 and TRBJ2-5; 9 nucleotides agree with TRBD1. CDR1 and CDR2 from the germline V gene are SGDLS and YYNGEE. Trimming cost V 4 bases and J 2 bases; bases outside gene matches: 9. CDR3 size: 16 residues. CDR3 coding DNA: TGTGCCAGCAGCTCCCGAACCGGGACAGGGCAAGAGACCCAGTACTTC. It encodes CASSSRTGTGQETQYF.

This clonotype appeared a few times. The chain couples TRBV29-1 to TRBJ1-1, with 7 bases that match TRBD1. Germline-derived CDR1 and CDR2 are SQVTM and ANQGSEA. The CDR3 sequence is 15 residues long. The J segment lost 3 bases and the V segment lost 6 bases, leaving 13 bases of the junction unmatched. The DNA of the CDR3 is TGCAGCGTCCGGGACAGCCTCTATGAGTACACTGAAGCTTTCTTT. Translating gives CSVRDSLYEYTEAFF.

The chain links TRBV3-1 to TRBJ1-1, with D unclear. The germline V gene has CDR1 LGHDT and CDR2 YNNKEL (reference sequence). The V end lost 1 base, the J end lost 1 base, and 10 bases lay between the germline ends. The CDR3 runs to 15 residues. CDR3 amino acids: CASSQAPLGNTEAFF. CDR3 sequence (DNA): TGTGCCAGCAGCCAAGCACCCCTTGGGAACACTGAAGCTTTCTTT.

This clonotype was seen more than once but under ten times. The rearrangement links TRBV7-2 to TRBJ1-2, with 9 positions matching TRBD1. Germline CDR1 SGHTA, CDR2 FQGNSA. Trimming took 7 bases from V and 5 from J; bases not matched to a gene: 8. The length of the CDR3 is 14 residues. CDR3 coding DNA: TGTGCCAGCAATCGGGGACAGGGACTATATGGCTACACCTTC. Translation gives CASNRGQGLYGYTF.

This clonotype was observed a few times. The chain uses TRBV5-1 and TRBJ2-2; D unresolved. The V end lost 0 bases, the J end lost 0 bases, and 6 bases lay between the germline ends. Germline CDR1 is SGHRS and CDR2 is YFSETQ. The CDR3 is 15 residues long. The CDR3: CASSLEQPNTGELFF. DNA for the CDR3: TGCGCCAGCAGCTTGGAACAGCCGAACACCGGGGAGCTGTTTTTT.

V gene TRBV9 combines with J gene TRBJ1-3; TRBD1 might be the D (5 bases). V lost 0 bases to trimming and J lost 0 bases, with 10 bases between them. CDR3 length: 16 residues. Per germline, CDR1 SGDLS and CDR2 YYNGEE. CDR3 DNA sequence: TGTGCCAGCAGCGTAGCTGGGGGTTTCTCTGGAAACACCATATATTTT. It codes for CASSVAGGFSGNTIYF.

This clonotype has a handful of counts. The J gene is TRBJ1-1, the V gene TRBV12-3 or TRBV12-4; D is unclear. This CDR3 is 14 amino acids long. Deletions cut 5 bases from V and 1 base from J, with 11 bases between. CDR3 coding DNA: TGTGCCAGCAGTGCCGACATGCGGAACACTGAAGCTTTCTTT. This gives the protein CASSADMRNTEAFF.

There are many counts of this clonotype. This rearrangement joins TRBV11-2 to TRBJ2-1, with TRBD2 as a possible D gene (6 bases). This CDR3 has 13 residues. Trimming pared 1 base from V and 8 bases from J, leaving 9 bases between. Looked up from germline, CDR1 is SGHAT and CDR2 is FQNNGV. The CDR3 is CASSLGGLDEQFF. CDR3 bases: TGTGCCAGCAGCTTAGGGGGACTGGATGAGCAGTTCTTC.

CDR3 DNA sequence: TGTGCCAGCAGTTTAGCGCTGGGGAGGGGACTTACTAGCAATCAGCCCCAGCATTTT. Protein product: CASSLALGRGLTSNQPQHF. The J gene is TRBJ1-5, the V gene TRBV12-3 or TRBV12-4; weak D call: TRBD1 (5 bases). CDR3 length equals 19 residues. The germline V and J ends were trimmed by 0 bases and 0 bases, with 18 bases remaining between them.

This CDR3 reads CSASRIETGGTEAFF. In DNA form, the CDR3 reads TGCAGTGCTAGTAGGATAGAAACAGGTGGCACTGAAGCTTTCTTT. The chain carries TRBV20-1 and TRBJ1-1; D possibly corresponds to TRBD1 (5 bases). CDR1 is DFQATT, CDR2 SNEGSKA, per germline (reference sequence). The CDR3 length is 15 residues. Trimming left V 3 bases short and J 4 bases short, with 18 bases between.

The gene calls are TRBV7-2 and TRBJ1-2; no firm D call. CDR3 length: 14 residues. V was shortened by 1 base and J by 0 bases, with 6 bases between the two germline ends. Germline-derived CDR1 and CDR2 are SGHTA and FQGNSA. CDR3 protein: CASSLVMSNYGYTF. The CDR3 coding sequence is TGTGCCAGCAGCTTAGTAATGTCTAACTATGGCTACACCTTC.

V gene TRBV6-2 or TRBV6-3 combines with J gene TRBJ2-3; perhaps TRBD1 as D (5 bases). The length of the CDR3 is 11 residues. Trimming left V 5 bases short and J 9 bases short, with 9 bases between. From germline, CDR1 is MNHEY and CDR2 SVGEGT. CDR3 in amino acids: CASSNPGTQYF. As DNA, the CDR3 is TGTGCCAGCAGTAACCCAGGGACGCAGTATTTT.

This clonotype was counted only a few times. V gene TRBV7-2 combines with J gene TRBJ2-5; tentative D call: TRBD1 (5 bases). CDR3 length equals 14 residues. Trimming removed 6 bases at V and 5 bases at J, with 16 bases between. The germline V gene encodes CDR1 SGHTA and CDR2 FQGNSA. CDR3 protein: CASSATRAQETQYF. CDR3 bases: TGTGCCAGCAGTGCCACCAGGGCGCAGGAGACCCAGTACTTC.